One and the same sample provided the 8 T cell receptor beta chains below, sequenced in a study of T cells in localized non-small cell lung cancer (dated by TCRdb to 2018 to 2021). The library came from the immunoSEQ multiplex PCR assay. Imported from immuneACCESS, the table was reduced by TCRdb to in-frame sequences with V and J called. These copies leave out some clones; in studies compared against another copy, an unresolved V gene accounts for under half, and the cause of the remainder is not known. This sample comprises 59,000 or so clones, approximately 90% of them detected only once. The ten largest clones take up 20% of the sample. The material sequenced was peripheral blood, taken before any cancer treatment. The receptors derive from a man between 40 and 69 years old with stage I lung adenocarcinoma.

Only one count was recorded for this clone. The genes are TRBV7-9 and TRBJ2-7; a possible D gene is TRBD2 (5 bases). The germline V gene has CDR1 SEHNR and CDR2 FQNEAQ (reference sequence). The CDR3 length is 15 residues. Deletions cut 6 bases from V and 0 bases from J, with 15 bases between. The CDR3 loop is CASSSGTGSSYEQYF. DNA for the CDR3: TGTGCCAGCAGTTCAGGAACGGGGAGCTCCTACGAGCAGTACTTC.

Concerning this clone itself: Other DNA sequences in the sample encode the same CDR3. The chain links TRBV6-1 to TRBJ1-1; possibly TRBD1 for D (5 bases). This CDR3 has 15 amino acids. Trimming took 9 bases from V and 4 from J, leaving 21 bases between them. The germline V gene encodes CDR1 MNHNS and CDR2 SASEGT. CDR3 amino acids: CASRAGRSFGTEAFF. In DNA, the CDR3 is TGTGCCAGTAGGGCGGGACGGTCCTTTGGCACTGAAGCTTTCTTT.

The chain joins TRBV5-1 to TRBJ2-5; D gene ambiguous. The CDR3 has 11 residues. V was clipped by 4 bases and J by 2 bases, with 3 bases between them. In germline, CDR1 is SGHRS, CDR2 YFSETQ. CDR3 DNA sequence: TGCGCCAGCAGCCGTCAAGAGACCCAGTACTTC. This encodes CASSRQETQYF.

The V and J genes are TRBV2 and TRBJ2-7, with D perhaps being TRBD1 or TRBD2 (5 bases each). The V and J ends lost 5 bases and 4 bases respectively, with 9 bases between them. Germline CDR1 is SNHLY and CDR2 is FYNNEI. There are 12 residues in the CDR3. The CDR3 loop is CASSSEGYEQYF. The CDR3 DNA is TGTGCCAGCAGTTCCGAGGGGTACGAGCAGTACTTC.

The chain recombines TRBV11-2 with TRBJ2-5, with TRBD2 matching over 12 bases. CDR1 and CDR2 from the germline V gene are SGHAT and FQNNGV. CDR3 length equals 16 residues. V shed 5 bases, J shed 1 base, and the junction held 5 bases outside the gene matches. This CDR3 reads CASSRGLAGLQETQYF. For the CDR3, the DNA is TGTGCCAGCAGCCGGGGACTAGCGGGCCTCCAAGAGACCCAGTACTTC.

In its sample, this clone was seen a few times. J is TRBJ1-4 and V is TRBV2, with 8 bases that match TRBD1. The CDR3 has 15 residues. The germline V gene encodes CDR1 SNHLY and CDR2 FYNNEI. J lost 7 bases, V lost 1 base, and 5 bases had no gene match. In DNA, the CDR3 is TGTGCCAGCAGTGAAGGAACAGGGGGAACTGAAAAACTGTTTTTT. Translation: CASSEGTGGTEKLFF.

The V and J genes are TRBV27 and TRBJ1-1, with TRBD1 as a possible D gene (6 bases). There are 15 residues in the CDR3. V lost 3 bases to trimming and J lost 0 bases, with 11 bases between them. Germline CDR1 and CDR2: MNHEY and SMNVEV (reference sequence). The CDR3 DNA reads TGTGCCAGCAGTTTGGGGGGGCCTCTGAACACTGAAGCTTTCTTT. Its protein product is CASSLGGPLNTEAFF.

In DNA form, the CDR3 reads TGTGCCAGCAGCTTCCGGGGCCAGCCTACCGGGGAGCTGTTTTTT. It translates to CASSFRGQPTGELFF. The genes are TRBV11-2 and TRBJ2-2; either TRBD1 or TRBD2 may fit D (5 bases each). Per the germline V gene, CDR1 is SGHAT and CDR2 is FQNNGV. V gave up 3 bases and J gave up 5 bases, with 13 bases separating them. CDR3 size: 15 residues.